A selection of T cell receptor beta chains follows, all from one sample in a study of T cell responses to AZD1222 COVID-19 vaccine. Method: immunoSEQ multiplex PCR; TCRdb's copy keeps in-frame clones and lacks some. Of about 150,000 clones detected, roughly nine tenths appear once; the ten largest clones hold 6.9%. Specimen: peripheral blood, collected after recovery from COVID-19. All receptors come from an adult who had recovered from COVID-19. Each CDR3 is given with its conserved first and last residue. The D gene is left open where the match is weak. Some rows mark clone size as missing; the rest say once, few, many or name a class of expanded clone.

cdr3_aa,cdr3_nt,j_call,d_call,v_call,clone_size
CASKIRQYSNQPQHF,TGTGCCAGCAAAATAAGACAGTATAGCAATCAGCCCCAGCATTTT,TRBJ1-5,-,TRBV6-5,-
CASWTATQPQHF,TGCGCCAGTTGGACCGCGACGCAGCCCCAGCATTTT,TRBJ1-5,-,TRBV23-1,-
CAISVDRGDYGYTF,TGTGCCATCAGCGTGGACAGGGGGGACTATGGCTACACCTTC,TRBJ1-2,TRBD1,TRBV10-3,-
CASSLAGNFEQYF,TGTGCCAGCAGCTTAGCAGGGAACTTCGAGCAGTACTTC,TRBJ2-7,-,TRBV7-2,-
CASTNSNTGELFF,TGTGCCAGCACGAATAGCAACACCGGGGAGCTGTTTTTT,TRBJ2-2,-,TRBV6-6,once
CASSLDGTSGGEQYF,TGTGCCAGCAGCTTAGATGGGACTAGCGGGGGCGAGCAGTACTTC,TRBJ2-7,TRBD2,TRBV7-9,-
CASGLDFRGLAGELGSYNEQFF,TGTGCTAGTGGTTTGGACTTTAGGGGACTAGCGGGAGAGTTGGGGTCCTACAATGAGCAGTTCTTC,TRBJ2-1,TRBD2,TRBV12-5,-
CASSQGVYSNQPQHF,TGTGCCAGCAGTCAGGGGGTTTATAGCAATCAGCCCCAGCATTTT,TRBJ1-5,TRBD1,TRBV6-5,few
CASTLLTGGYNEQFF,TGTGCCAGCACTCTTCTCACCGGGGGTTACAATGAGCAGTTCTTC,TRBJ2-1,-,TRBV2,-
CASSTSLRGRGGETQYF,TGTGCCAGCAGCACTAGTTTGAGGGGACGGGGGGGAGAGACCCAGTACTTC,TRBJ2-5,TRBD2,TRBV7-6,-
CSARTGYEQYF,TGCAGTGCCCGGACAGGGTACGAGCAGTACTTC,TRBJ2-7,TRBD1,TRBV20-1,-
CASSPFSQGAGTEAFF,TGTGCCAGCAGCCCCTTCTCCCAGGGGGCGGGAACTGAAGCTTTCTTT,TRBJ1-1,TRBD1,TRBV9,-
CASSHPRVSDGSYEQYF,TGTGCCAGCAGCCATCCCCGGGTATCGGACGGGTCCTACGAGCAGTACTTC,TRBJ2-7,-,TRBV4-2,-
CASSLPDRGGGNTIYF,TGTGCCAGCAGTTTACCGGACAGGGGGGGTGGAAACACCATATATTTT,TRBJ1-3,TRBD1,TRBV28,-
CASSQVGTANEQYF,TGTGCCAGCAGCCAAGTCGGCACAGCGAACGAGCAGTACTTC,TRBJ2-7,-,TRBV3-1/TRBV3-2,-
CASSETTGPSQEQYF,TGTGCCAGCAGCGAGACCACCGGGCCCTCCCAGGAGCAGTACTTC,TRBJ2-7,-,TRBV9,-
CASREQGLNSPLHF,TGTGCCAGCAGGGAACAGGGGTTGAATTCACCCCTCCACTTT,TRBJ1-6,TRBD1,TRBV2,-
CASSPPDREPYF,TGTGCCAGCAGTCCCCCGGACAGGGAACCGTACTTC,TRBJ2-7,TRBD1,TRBV28,-
CASNQTSGSYEQYF,TGTGCCAGCAACCAGACTAGCGGATCCTACGAGCAGTACTTC,TRBJ2-7,TRBD2,TRBV5-4,-
CASSEEGTSTEAFF,TGTGCCAGCAGTGAGGAGGGGACGAGTACTGAAGCTTTCTTT,TRBJ1-1,-,TRBV25-1,-
CASSSRDRGTGPPGDTQYF,TGTGCCAGTAGTTCCCGGGACAGGGGGACGGGCCCCCCTGGGGATACGCAGTATTTT,TRBJ2-3,TRBD1,TRBV19,-
CASSLSAPSSQETQYF,TGTGCCAGCAGCTTAAGTGCCCCTAGCTCACAAGAGACCCAGTACTTC,TRBJ2-5,-,TRBV7-3,-
CATLAGANVLTF,TGTGCCACCCTGGCTGGGGCCAACGTCCTGACTTTC,TRBJ2-6,-,TRBV27,-
CASSRGVRGGKETQYF,TGTGCCAGCAGCCGTGGTGTTAGGGGGGGGAAAGAGACCCAGTACTTC,TRBJ2-5,-,TRBV28,-
CASSLGGGGLTGELFF,TGTGCCAGCAGCTTAGGTGGGGGGGGCCTCACCGGGGAGCTGTTTTTT,TRBJ2-2,-,TRBV5-4,once
CASSIDLSGSYTIYF,TGTGCCAGTAGTATAGATCTGTCTGGGTCTTACACCATATATTTT,TRBJ1-3,-,TRBV19,-
CASSFQGGVTEAFF,TGTGCCAGCAGTTTCCAGGGTGGGGTCACTGAAGCTTTCTTT,TRBJ1-1,-,TRBV28,once
CASSPGGPTEAFF,TGTGCCAGCTCTCCCGGGGGTCCCACTGAAGCTTTCTTT,TRBJ1-1,-,TRBV18,-
CASSLEGATDTQYF,TGTGCCAGCAGCTTAGAGGGAGCCACAGATACGCAGTATTTT,TRBJ2-3,-,TRBV7-3,-
CASSPTRQAEAFF,TGTGCCAGCTCACCGACAAGACAGGCTGAAGCTTTCTTT,TRBJ1-1,-,TRBV18,-
CASSYPSGRTEAFF,TGTGCCAGCAGTTACCCTTCAGGGCGGACTGAAGCTTTCTTT,TRBJ1-1,-,TRBV6-2/TRBV6-3,-
CASSKQDQETQYF,TGTGCCAGCAGCAAACAGGACCAAGAGACCCAGTACTTC,TRBJ2-5,-,TRBV28,-
CAISERQGSNQPQHF,TGTGCCATCAGTGAACGGCAGGGGAGCAATCAGCCCCAGCATTTT,TRBJ1-5,-,TRBV10-3,-
CASSENAGELFF,TGTGCCAGCAGTGAAAACGCCGGGGAGCTGTTTTTT,TRBJ2-2,-,TRBV2,-
CASSLLSGGSSYEQYF,TGTGCCAGCAGCCTCCTTAGCGGGGGCAGCTCCTACGAGCAGTACTTC,TRBJ2-7,TRBD2,TRBV2,-
CASSQTTGSYNEQFF,TGTGCCAGCTCACAAACTACAGGCTCCTACAATGAGCAGTTCTTC,TRBJ2-1,-,TRBV18,-
CASRPGTENTEAFF,TGCGCCAGCCGGCCCGGGACGGAGAACACTGAAGCTTTCTTT,TRBJ1-1,-,TRBV5-1,few